Presented here are 26 T cell receptor beta chains from one specimen sequenced in a study of monozygotic twins with inflammatory bowel disease. Each CDR3 protein gets one entry in TCRdb, which reprocessed the 5' RACE reads and gives no DNA. Its table lists approximately 390,000 distinct CDR3 sequences. Material for sequencing was blood. Receptors originate from a human donor with ulcerative colitis or Crohn's disease, or a healthy co-twin of an affected twin (not recorded which).

The V and J genes are TRBV11-2 and TRBJ2-7; TCRdb reports TRBD2, a call that lacks DNA to check it against. CDR3 size: 14 residues. Germline values: CDR1 SGHAT, CDR2 FQNNGV. CDR3 protein: CASRQTSGSQEQYF. The full variable domain, rest sourced from reference TRBV11-2 and TRBJ2-7, is EAGVAQSPRYKIIEKRQSVAFWCNPISGHATLYWYQQILGQGPKLLIQFQNNGVVDDSQLPKDRFSAERLKGVDSTLKIQPAKLEDSAVYLCASRQTSGSQEQYFGPGTRLTVT.

V gene TRBV4-3 combines with J gene TRBJ2-7. The CDR3 loop spans 13 amino acids. In germline, CDR1 is LGHNA, CDR2 YSLEER. CDR3 sequence: CASSQTQNYEQYF.

V and J are TRBV29-1 and TRBJ2-7; TCRdb names TRBD1, which stays unverified in the absence of DNA. This CDR3 is built from 14 residues. Germline CDR1 reads SQVTM; CDR2 reads ANQGSEA. CDR3 region: CSVEDPRGNYEQYF.

The rearrangement uses TRBV29-1 and TRBJ1-1; TCRdb reports TRBD1, a call that lacks DNA to check it against. This CDR3 has 19 residues. Germline CDR1 and CDR2: SQVTM and ANQGSEA. The CDR3 sequence: CSVGRLGAASQNRASEAFF.

V is TRBV7-2 and J is TRBJ2-3; TCRdb proposes TRBD2, but this gene call is untestable without DNA. This CDR3 contains 16 residues. Germline V CDR1 and CDR2: SGHTA, FQGNSA. The CDR3: CASSRGGSGGGYTQYF.

The chain employs TRBV11-2 and TRBJ1-2; TCRdb calls TRBD1, which cannot be checked without DNA. This CDR3 region has 15 residues. The V gene's germline CDR1 is SGHAT and CDR2 FQNNGV. CDR3 amino acids: CASSLRPGGNYGYTF.

The chain is built from TRBV5-1 and TRBJ2-3; TCRdb's assignment of TRBD1 cannot be checked, as there is no DNA. Germline-derived CDR1 and CDR2 are SGHRS and YFSETQ. The CDR3 has 15 amino acids. CDR3 sequence: CASSFWGAHTDTQYF.

V and J are TRBV12-3 or TRBV12-4 and TRBJ2-5; TCRdb names TRBD1, which stays unverified in the absence of DNA. This CDR3 is 14 amino acids long. Here the CDR3 reads CASSGGGAQETQYF.

The chain combines TRBV12-3 or TRBV12-4 with TRBJ2-7. The CDR3 runs 14 residues. The CDR3 protein is CASRTTGGAYEQYF.

The V and J genes are TRBV2 and TRBJ1-5; the TCRdb call, TRBD1, lacks DNA for checking. Germline-derived CDR1 and CDR2 are SNHLY and FYNNEI. This CDR3 is 17 amino acids long. The CDR3 protein is CASSDHVGLGQNQPQHF. Using reference TRBV2 and TRBJ1-5 for the parts outside the CDR3, the full variable domain is EPEVTQTPSHQVTQMGQEVILRCVPISNHLYFYWYRQILGQKVEFLVSFYNNEISEKSEIFDDQFSVERPDGSNFTLKIRSTKLEDSAMYFCASSDHVGLGQNQPQHFGDGTRLSIL.

The chain is built from TRBV28 and TRBJ1-5; TCRdb reports TRBD1, a call that lacks DNA to check it against. From germline, CDR1 is MDHEN and CDR2 SYDVKM. The CDR3 runs 14 residues. The CDR3 reads CASSLAPDREPQHF.

The rearrangement uses TRBV28 and TRBJ2-4; TCRdb picks TRBD1, but there is no DNA to check that call. CDR1 is MDHEN, CDR2 SYDVKM, per germline. This CDR3 has 18 residues. CDR3 loop: CASSFNPGNSRTKNIQYF.

This chain connects TRBV27 to TRBJ2-5; TCRdb's D gene call, TRBD2, goes unchecked for lack of DNA. Per the germline V gene, CDR1 is MNHEY and CDR2 is SMNVEV (reference sequence). CDR3 length: 16 residues. CDR3 residues: CASSPTRPSLGETQYF.

The chain recombines TRBV5-1 with TRBJ1-1; TCRdb picks TRBD1, but there is no DNA to check that call. The CDR3 extends over 13 amino acids. Germline assignment: CDR1 SGHRS and CDR2 YFSETQ. This chain's CDR3 is CASEGAGGTEAFF.

The chain carries TRBV7-9 and TRBJ2-5; TCRdb names TRBD1, which stays unverified in the absence of DNA. Germline CDR1 is SEHNR and CDR2 is FQNEAQ (reference sequence). The length of the CDR3 is 15 residues. CDR3 sequence reads: CASSPGRKGSETQYF.

This chain links TRBV7-2 with TRBJ1-4; absent DNA, TCRdb's TRBD1 call cannot be checked. CDR3 length: 12 amino acids. Germline CDR1 and CDR2: SGHTA and FQGNSA. CDR3 protein: CASSLDRGPVFF.

The rearrangement joins TRBV7-6 to TRBJ2-5; no DNA is available, so the TRBD2 call from TCRdb remains unchecked. Germline CDR1 reads SGHVS; CDR2 reads FNYEAQ. This CDR3 comprises 13 residues. The CDR3 spells CASSGPVQGTQYF.

J is TRBJ2-6 and V is TRBV28; the D gene TCRdb calls, TRBD2, cannot be checked with no DNA. This CDR3 is 16 amino acids long. CDR1 is MDHEN and CDR2 is SYDVKM in the germline V gene. The CDR3 loop reads CASTSRFGAGANVLTF.

The chain combines TRBV20-1 with TRBJ1-1; TCRdb reports TRBD1, a call that lacks DNA to check it against. The CDR3 covers 11 residues. From germline, CDR1 is DFQATT and CDR2 SNEGSKA (reference sequence). CDR3 loop: CSALQGREAFF.

The chain uses TRBV7-6 and TRBJ2-2. CDR1 is SGHVS and CDR2 is FNYEAQ in the germline V gene. This CDR3 region has 16 residues. CDR3 amino acids: CASSLGATTSTGELFF.

This chain uses TRBV5-1 with TRBJ2-3; TCRdb indicates TRBD2, and absent DNA this call remains unverified. The germline V gene encodes CDR1 SGHRS and CDR2 YFSETQ. The CDR3 runs 13 residues. CDR3 protein: CASGGQSTDTQYF. Looking up the rest from reference TRBV5-1 and TRBJ2-3 gives the full variable domain: KAGVTQTPRYLIKTRGQQVTLSCSPISGHRSVSWYQQTPGQGLQFLFEYFSETQRNKGNFPGRFSGRQFSNSRSEMNVSTLELGDSALYLCASGGQSTDTQYFGPGTRLTVL.

The chain has TRBV29-1 and TRBJ2-1; the D call of TRBD1 rests on TCRdb alone, since no DNA is present to check it. Germline CDR1 is SQVTM and CDR2 is ANQGSEA. This CDR3 has 14 residues. The CDR3 region is CSVATGTAYNEQFF.

The chain combines TRBV3-1 with TRBJ2-5; TCRdb calls TRBD2, which cannot be checked without DNA. This CDR3 contains 16 residues. The germline gives CDR1 LGHDT, CDR2 YNNKEL (reference sequence). The CDR3 region is CASSLRLAFGQETQYF.

The chain is built from TRBV7-2 and TRBJ1-1; the D gene TCRdb calls, TRBD1, cannot be checked with no DNA. This CDR3 region has 15 residues. Germline loops: CDR1 SGHTA, CDR2 FQGNSA. This CDR3 reads CASSLAWGKGTEAFF.

V usage is TRBV28 and J usage is TRBJ1-1; the D gene TCRdb calls, TRBD1, cannot be checked with no DNA. The CDR3 sequence is 15 residues long. Germline-derived CDR1 and CDR2 are MDHEN and SYDVKM. The CDR3 is CASRAAGGLNTEAFF.

The rearrangement uses TRBV18 and TRBJ1-5; the D call of TRBD1 rests on TCRdb alone, since no DNA is present to check it. This CDR3 region has 14 residues. Germline lookup yields CDR1 KGHSH and CDR2 LQKENI. This chain's CDR3 is CASSSGVGNQPQHF. The whole variable domain, filled in from reference TRBV18 and TRBJ1-5, reads NAGVMQNPRHLVRRRGQEARLRCSPMKGHSHVYWYRQLPEEGLKFMVYLQKENIIDESGMPKERFSAEFPKEGPSILRIQQVVRGDSAAYFCASSSGVGNQPQHFGDGTRLSIL.